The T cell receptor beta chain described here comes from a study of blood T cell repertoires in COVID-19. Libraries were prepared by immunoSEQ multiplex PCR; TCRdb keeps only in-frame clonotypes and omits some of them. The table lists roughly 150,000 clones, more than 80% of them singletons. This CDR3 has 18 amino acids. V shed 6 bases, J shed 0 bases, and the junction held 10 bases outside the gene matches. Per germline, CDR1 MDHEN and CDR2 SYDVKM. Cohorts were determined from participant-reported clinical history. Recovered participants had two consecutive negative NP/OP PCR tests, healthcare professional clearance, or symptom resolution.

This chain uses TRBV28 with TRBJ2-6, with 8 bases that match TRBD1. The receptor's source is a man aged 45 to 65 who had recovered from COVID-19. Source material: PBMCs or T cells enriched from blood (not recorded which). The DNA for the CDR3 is TGTGCCAGCAGCTCCCCCAGGGGGCCTGGCTCTGGGGCCAACGTCCTGACTTTC. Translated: CASSSPRGPGSGANVLTF.